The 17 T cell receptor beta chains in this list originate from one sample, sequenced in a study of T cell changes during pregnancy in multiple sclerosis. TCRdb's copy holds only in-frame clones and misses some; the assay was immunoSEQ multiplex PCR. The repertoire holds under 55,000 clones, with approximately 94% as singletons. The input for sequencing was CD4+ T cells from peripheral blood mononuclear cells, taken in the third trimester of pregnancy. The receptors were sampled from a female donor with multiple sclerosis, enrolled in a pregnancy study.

The CDR3 sequence: CASSLLGQGTDTQYF. The DNA for the CDR3 is TGTGCCAGCAGTTTATTGGGCCAGGGCACAGATACGCAGTATTTT. The J gene is TRBJ2-3, the V gene TRBV28; the D is unclear. Per germline, CDR1 MDHEN and CDR2 SYDVKM. CDR3 length equals 15 residues. The V end was cut by 1 base, the J end by 1 base, with 9 bases between.

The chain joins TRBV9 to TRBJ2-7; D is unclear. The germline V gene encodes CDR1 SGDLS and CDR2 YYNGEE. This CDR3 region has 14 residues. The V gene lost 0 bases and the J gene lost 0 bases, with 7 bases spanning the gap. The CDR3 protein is CASSVAAGSYEQYF. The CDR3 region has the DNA TGTGCCAGCAGCGTAGCGGCAGGCTCCTACGAGCAGTACTTC. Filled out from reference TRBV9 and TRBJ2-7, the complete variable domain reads DSGVTQTPKHLITATGQRVTLRCSPRSGDLSVYWYQQSLDQGLQFLIQYYNGEERAKGNILERFSAQQFPDLHSELNLSSLELGDSALYFCASSVAAGSYEQYFGPGTRLTVT.

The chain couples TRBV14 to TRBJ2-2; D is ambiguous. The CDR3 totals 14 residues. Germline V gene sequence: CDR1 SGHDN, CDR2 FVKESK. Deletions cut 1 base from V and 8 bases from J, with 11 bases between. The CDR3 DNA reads TGTGCCAGCAGCCAAGTTCGAGCGCCAGGGGAGCTGTTTTTT. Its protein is CASSQVRAPGELFF.

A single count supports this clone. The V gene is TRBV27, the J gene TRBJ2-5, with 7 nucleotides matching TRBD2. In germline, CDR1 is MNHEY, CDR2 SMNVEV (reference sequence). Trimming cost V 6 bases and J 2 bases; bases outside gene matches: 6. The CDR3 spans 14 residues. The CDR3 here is CASSPWGGQETQYF. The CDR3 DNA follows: TGTGCCAGCAGCCCCTGGGGGGGACAAGAGACCCAGTACTTC.

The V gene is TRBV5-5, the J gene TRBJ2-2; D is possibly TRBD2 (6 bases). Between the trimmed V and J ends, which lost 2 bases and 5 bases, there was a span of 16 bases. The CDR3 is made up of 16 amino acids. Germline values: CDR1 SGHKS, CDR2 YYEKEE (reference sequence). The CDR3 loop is CASSFEAGKITGELFF. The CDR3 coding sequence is TGTGCCAGCAGCTTCGAGGCGGGGAAGATTACCGGGGAGCTGTTTTTT.

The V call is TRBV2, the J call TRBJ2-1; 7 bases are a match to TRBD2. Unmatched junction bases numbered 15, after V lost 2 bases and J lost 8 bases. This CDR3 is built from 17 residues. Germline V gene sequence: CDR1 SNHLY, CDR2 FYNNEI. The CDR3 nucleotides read TGTGCCAGCAGTGAACCTCCCGGGAGTCGCGGGAGAGATGAGCAGTTCTTC. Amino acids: CASSEPPGSRGRDEQFF.

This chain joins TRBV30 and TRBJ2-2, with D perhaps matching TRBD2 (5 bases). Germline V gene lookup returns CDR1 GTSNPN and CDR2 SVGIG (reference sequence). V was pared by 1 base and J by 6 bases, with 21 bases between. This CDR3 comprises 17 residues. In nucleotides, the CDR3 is TGTGCCTGGAGTGCCCGCGGCCTATTTCTGAGGGCCGGGGAGCTGTTTTTT. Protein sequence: CAWSARGLFLRAGELFF.

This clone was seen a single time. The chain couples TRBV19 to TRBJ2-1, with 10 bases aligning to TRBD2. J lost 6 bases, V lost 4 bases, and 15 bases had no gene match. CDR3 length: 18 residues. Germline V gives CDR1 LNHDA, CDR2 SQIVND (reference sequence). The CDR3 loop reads CASSNLLPRTSGPNEQFF. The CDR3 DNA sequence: TGTGCCAGTAGTAATCTTCTTCCGCGGACTAGCGGACCCAATGAGCAGTTCTTC.

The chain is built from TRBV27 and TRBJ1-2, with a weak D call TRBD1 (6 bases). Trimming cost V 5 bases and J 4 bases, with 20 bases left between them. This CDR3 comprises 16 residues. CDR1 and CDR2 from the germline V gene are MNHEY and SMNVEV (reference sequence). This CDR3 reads CASSTRTGRYSYGYTF. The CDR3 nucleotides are TGTGCCAGCAGTACCCGAACAGGGAGATATAGCTATGGCTACACCTTC.

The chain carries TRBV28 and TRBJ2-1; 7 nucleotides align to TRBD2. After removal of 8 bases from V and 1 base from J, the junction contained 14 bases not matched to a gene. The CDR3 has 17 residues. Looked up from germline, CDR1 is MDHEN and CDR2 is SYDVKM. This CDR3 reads CASRPLMGRGSYNEQFF. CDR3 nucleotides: TGTGCCAGCCGACCCTTGATGGGGAGGGGATCCTACAATGAGCAGTTCTTC.

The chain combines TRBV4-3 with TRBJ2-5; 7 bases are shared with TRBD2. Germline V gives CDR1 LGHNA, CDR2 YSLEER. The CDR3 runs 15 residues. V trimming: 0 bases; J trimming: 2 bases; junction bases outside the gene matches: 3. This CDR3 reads CASSQDSGLQETQYF. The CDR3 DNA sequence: TGCGCCAGCAGCCAAGATAGCGGGTTACAAGAGACCCAGTACTTC.

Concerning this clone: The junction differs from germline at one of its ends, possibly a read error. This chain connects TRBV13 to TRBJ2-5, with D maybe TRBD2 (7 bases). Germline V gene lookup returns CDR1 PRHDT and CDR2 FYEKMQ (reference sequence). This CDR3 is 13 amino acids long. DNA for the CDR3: TGTGCCAGCAGCCTAGGGGGGGCTGAGACCCAGTACTTC. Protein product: CASSLGGAETQYF. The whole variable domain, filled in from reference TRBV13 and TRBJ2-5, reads AAGVIQSPRHLIKEKRETATLKCYPIPRHDTVYWYQQGPGQDPQFLISFYEKMQSDKGSIPDRFSAQQFSDYHSELNMSSLELGDSALYFCASSLGGAETQYFGPGTRLLVL.

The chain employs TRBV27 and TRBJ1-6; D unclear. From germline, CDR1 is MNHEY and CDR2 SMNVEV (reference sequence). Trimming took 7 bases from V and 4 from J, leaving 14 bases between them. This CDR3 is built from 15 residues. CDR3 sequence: CASKPWGGYNSPLHF. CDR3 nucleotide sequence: TGTGCCAGCAAGCCCTGGGGAGGATATAATTCACCCCTCCACTTT.

The CDR3 here is CASRLGGLARSTDTQYF. The CDR3 region has the DNA TGTGCCAGCAGGCTGGGGGGACTAGCTAGAAGCACAGATACGCAGTATTTT. The J gene is TRBJ2-3, the V gene TRBV2, with 9 bases that match TRBD2. Germline V gives CDR1 SNHLY, CDR2 FYNNEI. The CDR3 has 17 amino acids. Losses at the gene ends were 6 bases for V and 0 bases for J; bases not matched to a gene: 10.

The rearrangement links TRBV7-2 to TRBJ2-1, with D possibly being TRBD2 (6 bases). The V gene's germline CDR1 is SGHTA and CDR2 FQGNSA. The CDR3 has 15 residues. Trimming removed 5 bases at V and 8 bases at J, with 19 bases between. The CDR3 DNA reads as TGTGCCAGCAGCCCCGGGGGACTTCCCGGGGATGAGCAGTTCTTC. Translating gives CASSPGGLPGDEQFF.

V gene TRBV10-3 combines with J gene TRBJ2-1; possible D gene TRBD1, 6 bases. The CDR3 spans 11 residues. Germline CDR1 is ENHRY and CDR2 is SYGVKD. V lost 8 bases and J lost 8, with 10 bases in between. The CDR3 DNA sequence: TGTGCCATCGGACAGAAGGATGAGCAGTTCTTC. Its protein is CAIGQKDEQFF.

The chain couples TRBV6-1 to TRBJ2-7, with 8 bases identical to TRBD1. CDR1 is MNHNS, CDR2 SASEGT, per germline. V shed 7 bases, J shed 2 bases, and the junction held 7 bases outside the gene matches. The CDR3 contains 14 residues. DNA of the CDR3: TGTGCCAGCAAGATGACAGGGGACACCTACGAGCAGTACTTC. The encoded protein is CASKMTGDTYEQYF.